The present entry profiles one T cell receptor (beta chain) with its context. As yet, its antigen is unknown. Sequence at one end of the junction differs from germline and may be a read error. The entry originates in a study of shared clonotypes between healthy human individuals. The germline V gene has CDR1 SNHLY and CDR2 FYNNEI. There are 12 residues in the CDR3. The data were produced by immunoSEQ multiplex PCR, yet TCRdb's version contains in-frame clones alone and is incomplete. This sample has hundreds of thousands of clones, with roughly 95% found just once. Terminally differentiated effector memory CD45RA+ cells were excluded by CCR7 positive selection of CD45RO-negative cells. Study findings and constraints: Sequencing depth was expected to affect clonotype sharing among donors. Generally, naive subsets (rather than memory subsets) showed larger estimated richness.

The sample was naive CD8+ T cells sorted from blood. The receptor was derived from a woman aged 25 to 45 in good health. This chain uses TRBV2 with TRBJ2-5; D may correspond to TRBD1 or TRBD2 (5 bases each). The chain's CDR3 is CASSVREGVIDF. The CDR3 coding sequence is TGTGCCAGCAGTGTGAGGGAAGGGGTTATTGACTTC. The whole variable domain, remainder taken from reference TRBV2 and TRBJ2-5, is EPEVTQTPSHQVTQMGQEVILRCVPISNHLYFYWYRQILGQKVEFLVSFYNNEISEKSEIFDDQFSVERPDGSNFTLKIRSTKLEDSAMYFCASSVREGVIDFGPGTRLLVL.